This is a list of T cell receptor beta chains from one sample in a study of blood T cell repertoires in COVID-19. The table came from immunoSEQ multiplex PCR; TCRdb's copy has only in-frame clones and leaves some out. This table holds 90,000 to 95,000 clones, 88% found once. The sample consisted of peripheral blood. Receptors were obtained from a woman aged 70-85 years with acute or convalescent COVID-19. Each CDR3 is given with its conserved first and last residue. Each record gives: J gene, V gene, CDR3 protein.

TRBJ2-3 | TRBV27 | CASSSRLAGANIGRIEMQYF
TRBJ2-5 | TRBV7-2 | CASSLATGTSRLETQYF
TRBJ2-7 | TRBV6-5 | CASSYGDRGYEQYF
TRBJ1-4 | TRBV29-1 | CSVGAGGEKLFF
TRBJ2-6 | TRBV5-1 | CASSLDGFPGANVLTF
TRBJ1-1 | TRBV10-2 | CASRGLNTEAFF
TRBJ2-2 | TRBV27 | CASSLRRDRAYTGELFF
TRBJ2-2 | TRBV6-5 | CASRAGLTTGELFF
TRBJ2-1 | TRBV7-6 | CASSSRLRGSSYNEQFF
TRBJ2-1 | TRBV9 | CASSVGGGDFSYNEQFF
TRBJ2-7 | TRBV29-1 | CSPPLGPPEVEQYF
TRBJ1-1 | TRBV4-1 | CASSPQGLDTEAFF
TRBJ2-3 | TRBV7-3 | CASSLNGRGLTDTQYF
TRBJ2-1 | TRBV7-2 | CASSAQGLAGNNEQFF
TRBJ1-2 | TRBV6-5 | CASRGRTSGGYTF